This T cell receptor (beta chain) comes out of a study of T cell repertoires in aging, cancer and after chemotherapy. The wider study: Patients with glioblastoma brain tumors were sampled before and after temozolomide-based therapy. About 10 million TCR reads made up the full dataset.

Points on this clonotype: The antigen is not known.

The CDR3 covers 13 residues. The germline V gene encodes CDR1 GTSNPN and CDR2 SVGIG (reference sequence). V shed 2 bases and J 7 bases; nucleotides not matched to a gene: 6. Rearranged V-D-J TRB sequences were amplified with a mixed TRB-A/B primer pool. TCRdb fed the multiplex PCR reads into MiXCR, producing one record per CDR3 protein. The sample has over 3,500 distinct CDR3 sequences, approximately 37% seen once. Peripheral blood genomic DNA, not sorted cells or RNA, was the template. Study findings and constraints: These repertoire data do not allow conclusions about immunological memory after chemotherapy. Loss of evenness, beyond lost richness, contributed to age-related TCR diversity decline in cancer patients.

The clonotype was recovered from a human donor with a solid tumor. This chain connects TRBV30 to TRBJ1-1; 8 bases fit TRBD1. Material: blood. This CDR3 reads CAWSRQGMGEAFF. Here the CDR3 DNA reads TGTGCCTGGAGTCGACAGGGGATGGGTGAAGCTTTCTTT.